This T cell receptor (beta chain) stems from a study of CD8 T cells in ankylosing spondylitis. Regarding the study as a whole: A TCR beta motif of roughly eight highly homologous variants appeared characteristic of ankylosing spondylitis blood.

Comments on this clonotype: What it binds is unknown.

Trimming took 2 bases from V and 3 from J, leaving 9 bases between them. This CDR3 spans 14 amino acids. The germline gives CDR1 SGHRS, CDR2 YFSETQ. TCRdb independently ran MiXCR on the 5' RACE reads; one entry per CDR3 protein. The profile shows hundreds of thousands of distinct CDR3 sequences, about 11% of them singletons. The clonotype originates from a male donor with ankylosing spondylitis. The V call is TRBV5-1, the J call TRBJ2-1; D is perhaps TRBD1 or TRBD2 (5 bases each). Sequencing was performed on blood, either unsorted or a sorted T cell fraction (not recorded which). The CDR3 DNA is TGCGCCAGCAGCTTAATGGGGGACTACAATGAGCAGTTCTTC. It translates to CASSLMGDYNEQFF.